This T cell receptor (beta chain) comes out of a study of T cell repertoires in aging, cancer and after chemotherapy. Whole-study results and caveats: Lymphoid organ infiltration in hematological cancer patients may impair thymic emigration or peripheral T cell expansion.

Amplification of TCR beta used genomic DNA extracted from peripheral blood. A mixed TRB-A/B primer pool amplified rearranged TRB by multiplex touch-down PCR. Via MiXCR, TCRdb re-called the multiplex PCR reads, giving one row per CDR3 protein. Here the sample spans several thousand distinct CDR3 sequences, around 25% being singletons. Relative to its sample, this clonotype is medium-sized. Its antigen is as yet unknown. CDR3 length: 15 amino acids. Germline CDR1 reads SQVTM; CDR2 reads ANQGSEA. The junction had 8 bases not matched to a gene; V was cut back by 5 bases and J by 6 bases. The chain uses TRBV29-1 and TRBJ1-5; TRBD1 matches at 12 bases. The sequencing sample was made of blood. This clonotype was obtained from a human donor with a blood cancer. CDR3 sequence: CSVSGTGGTGQPQHF. CDR3 bases: TGCAGCGTTTCTGGGACAGGGGGCACGGGTCAGCCCCAGCATTTT.